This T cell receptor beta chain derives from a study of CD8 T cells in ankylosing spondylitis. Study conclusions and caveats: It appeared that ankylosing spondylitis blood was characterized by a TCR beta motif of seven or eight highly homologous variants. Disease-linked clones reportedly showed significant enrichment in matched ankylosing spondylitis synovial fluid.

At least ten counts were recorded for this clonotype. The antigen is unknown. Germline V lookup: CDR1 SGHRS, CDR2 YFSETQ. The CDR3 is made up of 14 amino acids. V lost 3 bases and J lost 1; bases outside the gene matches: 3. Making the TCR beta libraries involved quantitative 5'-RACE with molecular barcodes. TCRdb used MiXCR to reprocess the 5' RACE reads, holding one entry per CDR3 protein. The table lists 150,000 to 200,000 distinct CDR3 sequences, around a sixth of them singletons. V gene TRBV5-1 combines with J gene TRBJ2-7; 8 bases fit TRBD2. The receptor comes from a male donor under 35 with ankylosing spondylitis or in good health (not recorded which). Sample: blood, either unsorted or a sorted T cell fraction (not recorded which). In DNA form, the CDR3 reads TGCGCCAGCAGCTCCGGGACTAGATCCTACGAGCAGTACTTC. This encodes CASSSGTRSYEQYF. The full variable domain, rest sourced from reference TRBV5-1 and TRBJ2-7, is KAGVTQTPRYLIKTRGQQVTLSCSPISGHRSVSWYQQTPGQGLQFLFEYFSETQRNKGNFPGRFSGRQFSNSRSEMNVSTLELGDSALYLCASSSGTRSYEQYFGPGTRLTVT.